The clone carrying this T cell receptor beta chain came up many times. Antigen specificity is unknown. From the RT-PCR reads, TCRdb called clonotypes with MiXCR, one entry per CDR3 protein. The sample lists some 480,000 distinct CDR3 sequences, 10% to 11% seen once, with 12% in the top ten. The sample is drawn from a study of response to subunit inactivated influenza vaccine. Findings and caveats of the study: The authors proposed limited new T cell recruitment per seasonal influenza vaccination.

Source: PBMCs from blood, taken about 6 weeks after vaccination. This TCR was sampled from a man aged 50 to 60 who received an inactivated influenza vaccine.

The CDR3 reads CSARVAGGTEAFF. CDR3 coding DNA: TGCAGTGCCCGGGTCGCGGGGGGGACTGAAGCTTTCTTT. The chain has TRBV20-1 and TRBJ1-1; maybe TRBD1 (5 bases). CDR1 is DFQATT, CDR2 SNEGSKA, per germline (reference sequence). V was shortened by 6 bases and J by 5 bases, with 16 bases between the two germline ends. The CDR3 totals 13 residues.